These 21 T cell receptor beta chains share one sample of origin, sequenced in a study of blood T cell repertoires in COVID-19. Profiled with immunoSEQ multiplex PCR; TCRdb holds only in-frame clones, not every one. The sample has 110,000 to 150,000 clones; approximately 88% are singletons. Sequencing was done on a sample of peripheral blood. These receptors all come from a woman aged 45-65 years with acute or convalescent COVID-19.

The chain combines TRBV19 with TRBJ2-7, with 8 bases lining up with TRBD1. This CDR3 has 15 amino acids. Germline V lookup: CDR1 LNHDA, CDR2 SQIVND (reference sequence). V was clipped by 5 bases and J by 7 bases; unmatched bases: 13. The CDR3 sequence: CASSPGGGSREEQYF. The DNA for the CDR3 is TGTGCCAGTAGTCCAGGGGGCGGGTCCCGGGAGGAGCAGTACTTC.

The chain carries TRBV12-3 or TRBV12-4 and TRBJ2-7, with D uncertain. This CDR3 is built from 13 residues. V was shortened by 1 base and J by 6 bases, with 10 bases between the two germline ends. The CDR3 DNA reads as TGTGCCAGCAGTTTAGGCCTTGCGCTCGAGCAGTACTTC. Translated, it gives CASSLGLALEQYF.

CDR3 DNA: TGTGCCAGCAGCTCTTCCGCAGGGGTGAGGTTTTTT. Protein sequence: CASSSSAGVRFF. The genes are TRBV5-8 and TRBJ1-4; possibly TRBD1 for D (6 bases). Germline V lookup: CDR1 SGHTS, CDR2 YDEGEE. This CDR3 has 12 residues. Between the trimmed V and J ends, which lost 3 bases and 16 bases, there was a span of 16 bases.

The chain recombines TRBV3-1 (or the pseudogene TRBV3-2) with TRBJ1-6; D possibly corresponds to TRBD1 (5 bases). CDR3 length equals 15 residues. The germline CDR1 and CDR2 sequences are LGHDT and YNNKEL (reference sequence). Deletions cut 1 base from V and 6 bases from J, with 10 bases between. The CDR3 spells CASSQATGVNSPLHF. The CDR3 DNA reads as TGTGCCAGCAGCCAAGCTACAGGTGTTAATTCACCCCTCCACTTT.

This sequence joins TRBV28 and TRBJ1-6; 9 nucleotides agree with TRBD1. The CDR3 is made up of 14 amino acids. V was pared by 7 bases and J by 10 bases, with 8 bases of the junction left unmatched. CDR1 and CDR2 from the germline V gene are MDHEN and SYDVKM. CDR3 region: CASNPGQGSSPLHF. The DNA of the CDR3 is TGTGCCAGCAACCCGGGACAGGGATCATCACCCCTCCACTTT.

This rearrangement joins TRBV12-3 or TRBV12-4 to TRBJ2-3; D is uncertain. The CDR3 consists of 12 residues. The V end was cut by 7 bases, the J end by 1 base, with 6 bases between. In DNA form, the CDR3 reads TGTGCCAGCACCCGGGGCACAGATACGCAGTATTTT. The encoded protein is CASTRGTDTQYF.

V and J are TRBV6-1 and TRBJ1-6; D perhaps matches TRBD1 (5 bases). Germline loops: CDR1 MNHNS, CDR2 SASEGT. The CDR3 totals 14 residues. Trimming left V 3 bases short and J 9 bases short, with 12 bases between. Written as DNA, the CDR3 is TGTGCCAGCAGTGATCAGGGTTCGGGTTCACCCCTCCACTTT. Protein sequence: CASSDQGSGSPLHF.

This clone was seen once. The genes are TRBV5-1 and TRBJ2-5; the D is unclear. V was shortened by 0 bases and J by 3 bases, with 12 bases between the two germline ends. CDR1 is SGHRS and CDR2 is YFSETQ in the germline V gene. The CDR3 has 15 residues. The CDR3 bases are TGCGCCAGCAGCTTGGAACTTCCCCTCAAAGAGACCCAGTACTTC. Translation gives CASSLELPLKETQYF.

The genes are TRBV27 and TRBJ1-1; possibly TRBD1 for D (6 bases). V was clipped by 6 bases and J by 0 bases, with 17 bases between them. The length of the CDR3 is 16 residues. Looked up from germline, CDR1 is MNHEY and CDR2 is SMNVEV (reference sequence). For the CDR3, the DNA is TGTGCCAGCAGCCGACCGACAGGCACCATGAACACTGAAGCTTTCTTT. Translated, it gives CASSRPTGTMNTEAFF.

CDR3 nucleotide sequence: TGTGCCAGCAGCCCAACAGGGGTGATTACTGAAGCTTTCTTT. It specifies CASSPTGVITEAFF. J is TRBJ1-1 and V is TRBV11-2; 7 bases map to TRBD1. The length of the CDR3 is 14 residues. J was trimmed by 5 bases and V by 5 bases; bases with no gene match: 8. CDR1 and CDR2 (germline): SGHAT, FQNNGV.

This rearrangement joins TRBV19 to TRBJ1-5, with 9 positions matching TRBD1. CDR1 is LNHDA, CDR2 SQIVND, per germline (reference sequence). This CDR3 region has 16 residues. V was pared by 5 bases and J by 7 bases, with 12 bases of the junction left unmatched. DNA of the CDR3: TGTGCCAGTAGTGGCTCGGGACAGGGAGGCGGCCAGCCCCAGCATTTT. It specifies CASSGSGQGGGQPQHF.

This clone appeared once. V is TRBV19 and J is TRBJ1-1; D not certain. CDR1 is LNHDA and CDR2 is SQIVND in the germline V gene (reference sequence). The CDR3 has 14 residues. Trimming removed 7 bases at V and 4 bases at J, with 16 bases between. This CDR3 is CASNHPPGSTEAFF. CDR3 DNA sequence: TGTGCCAGTAACCACCCCCCGGGGTCCACTGAAGCTTTCTTT.

The V and J genes are TRBV28 and TRBJ1-2; D is perhaps TRBD1 (6 bases). The V end was cut by 7 bases, the J end by 1 base, with 16 bases between. Germline V gives CDR1 MDHEN, CDR2 SYDVKM. This CDR3 has 15 amino acids. The CDR3 protein is CASIPTGLFNYGYTF. Here the CDR3 DNA reads TGTGCCAGCATCCCCACAGGGCTATTTAACTATGGCTACACCTTC.

A note on this clone: An end of the junction does not agree with germline; a read error may underlie this. The V call is TRBV29-1, the J call TRBJ1-1, with D hard to call. Germline-derived CDR1 and CDR2 are SQVTM and ANQGSEA. The CDR3 spans 14 residues. CDR3 in amino acids: CSGESPDKNTEAFF. For the CDR3, the DNA is TGCAGCGGTGAAAGCCCTGACAAGAACACTGAAGCTTTCTTT.

This chain connects TRBV4-2 to TRBJ2-3; 8 bases align to TRBD2. The CDR3 loop spans 16 amino acids. Trimming at V came to 0 bases and at J to 3 bases, leaving 5 bases not matched to a gene. In germline, CDR1 is LGHNA, CDR2 YNFKEQ. CDR3 loop: CASSQDSGLATDTQYF. The CDR3 nucleotides are TGTGCCAGCAGCCAAGATTCTGGACTAGCAACAGATACGCAGTATTTT.

This chain uses TRBV5-4 with TRBJ1-1, with D perhaps TRBD1 (6 bases). Trimming cost V 6 bases and J 1 base, with 16 bases left between them. CDR1 is SGHNT and CDR2 is YYREEE in the germline V gene (reference sequence). The CDR3 loop spans 15 amino acids. CDR3 in amino acids: CASNGVRGPNTEAFF. The CDR3 bases are TGTGCCAGCAACGGGGTCAGGGGACCGAACACTGAAGCTTTCTTT.

The chain recombines TRBV2 with TRBJ1-1, with D possibly TRBD1 on 5 matching bases. The length of the CDR3 is 13 residues. The V gene lost 5 bases and the J gene lost 3 bases, with 10 bases spanning the gap. Looked up from germline, CDR1 is SNHLY and CDR2 is FYNNEI. In nucleotides, the CDR3 is TGTGCCAGCAGTCCCCAGGGTTACACTGAAGCTTTCTTT. Translated, it gives CASSPQGYTEAFF.

The chain has TRBV28 and TRBJ1-4; no clear D gene. Germline CDR1 MDHEN, CDR2 SYDVKM. This CDR3 is 15 amino acids long. Deletions cut 5 bases from V and 10 bases from J, with 20 bases between. The CDR3 sequence: CASSPSGSLSVKLFF. CDR3 nucleotide sequence: TGTGCCAGCAGTCCCTCCGGGAGTTTATCAGTAAAACTGTTTTTT.

This rearrangement joins TRBV7-9 to TRBJ1-2; D possibly corresponds to TRBD1 (5 bases). CDR1 and CDR2 from the germline V gene are SEHNR and FQNEAQ (reference sequence). The CDR3 spans 14 residues. Trimming removed 5 bases from V and 2 bases from J, with 12 bases in between. CDR3 protein: CASSGPGENYGYTF. The CDR3 nucleotides read TGTGCCAGCAGCGGTCCGGGGGAAAACTATGGCTACACCTTC. The full variable domain, with the rest looked up from reference TRBV7-9 and TRBJ1-2, is DTGVSQNPRHKITKRGQNVTFRCDPISEHNRLYWYRQTLGQGPEFLTYFQNEAQLEKSRLLSDRFSAERPKGSFSTLEIQRTEQGDSAMYLCASSGPGENYGYTFGSGTRLTVV.

The rearrangement uses TRBV28 and TRBJ2-4; TRBD1 might be the D (6 bases). This CDR3 is 13 amino acids long. Deletions cut 6 bases from V and 6 bases from J, with 12 bases between. Germline V CDR1 and CDR2: MDHEN, SYDVKM. The CDR3 nucleotides read TGTGCCAGCAGATCGCAGGGGATAAACATTCAGTACTTC. This gives the protein CASRSQGINIQYF.

V and J are TRBV9 and TRBJ2-1, with 9 bases aligning to TRBD2. This CDR3 contains 14 residues. The V and J ends lost 4 bases and 9 bases, in that order; junction bases with no gene match: 8. Germline loops: CDR1 SGDLS, CDR2 YYNGEE. The CDR3 DNA follows: TGTGCCAGCAGCATGGGCGGGAGGGCCTCTGAGCAGTTCTTC. Translation gives CASSMGGRASEQFF.